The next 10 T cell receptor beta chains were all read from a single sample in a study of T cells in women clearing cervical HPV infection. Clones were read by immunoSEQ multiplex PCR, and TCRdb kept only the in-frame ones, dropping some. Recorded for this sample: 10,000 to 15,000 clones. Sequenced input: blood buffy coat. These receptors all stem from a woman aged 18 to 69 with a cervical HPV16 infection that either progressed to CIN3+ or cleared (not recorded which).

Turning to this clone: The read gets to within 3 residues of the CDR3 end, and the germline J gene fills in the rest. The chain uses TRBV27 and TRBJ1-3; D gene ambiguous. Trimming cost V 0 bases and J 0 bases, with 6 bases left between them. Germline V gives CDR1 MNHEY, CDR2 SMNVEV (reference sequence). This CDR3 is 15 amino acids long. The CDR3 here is CASSLSKGSGNTIYF. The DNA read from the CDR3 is TGTGCCAGCAGTTTATCGAAGGGCTCTGGAAACACC.

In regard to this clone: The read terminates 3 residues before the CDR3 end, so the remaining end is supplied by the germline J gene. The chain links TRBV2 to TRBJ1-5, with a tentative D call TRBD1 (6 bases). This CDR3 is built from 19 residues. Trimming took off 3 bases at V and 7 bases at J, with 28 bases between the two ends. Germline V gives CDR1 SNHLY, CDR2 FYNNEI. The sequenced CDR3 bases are TGTGCCAGCAGTGATGAGAGCCCGGGGGGCCGATTGATTCGCCAGCCC. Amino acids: CASSDESPGGRLIRQP. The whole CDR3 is CASSDESPGGRLIRQPQHF.

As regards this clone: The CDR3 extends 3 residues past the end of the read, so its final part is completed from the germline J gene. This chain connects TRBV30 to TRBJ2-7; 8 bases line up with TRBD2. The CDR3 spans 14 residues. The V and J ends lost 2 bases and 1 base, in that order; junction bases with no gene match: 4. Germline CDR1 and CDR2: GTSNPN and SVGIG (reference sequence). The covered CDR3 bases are TGTGCCTGGAGTTTTGGCGGGGGGTCCTACGAG. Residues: CAWSFGGGSYE. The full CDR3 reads CAWSFGGGSYEQYF.

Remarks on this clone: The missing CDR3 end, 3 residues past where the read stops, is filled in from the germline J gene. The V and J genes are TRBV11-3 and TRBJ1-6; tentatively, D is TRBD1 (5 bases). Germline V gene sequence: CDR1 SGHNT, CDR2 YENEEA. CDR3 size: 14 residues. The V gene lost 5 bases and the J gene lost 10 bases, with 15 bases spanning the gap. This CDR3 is CASSPPAGRSPLHF. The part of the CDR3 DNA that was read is TGTGCCAGCAGCCCCCCGGCAGGGCGATCACCC.

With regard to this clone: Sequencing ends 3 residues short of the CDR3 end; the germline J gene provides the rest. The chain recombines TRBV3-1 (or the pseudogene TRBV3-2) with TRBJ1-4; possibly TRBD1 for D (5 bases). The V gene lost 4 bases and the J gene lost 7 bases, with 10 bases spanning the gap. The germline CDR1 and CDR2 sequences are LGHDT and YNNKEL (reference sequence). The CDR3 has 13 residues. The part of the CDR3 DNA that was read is TGTGCCAGCAGCCTGGGGGGGATTGAAAAA. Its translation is CASSLGGIEK. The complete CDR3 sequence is CASSLGGIEKLFF.

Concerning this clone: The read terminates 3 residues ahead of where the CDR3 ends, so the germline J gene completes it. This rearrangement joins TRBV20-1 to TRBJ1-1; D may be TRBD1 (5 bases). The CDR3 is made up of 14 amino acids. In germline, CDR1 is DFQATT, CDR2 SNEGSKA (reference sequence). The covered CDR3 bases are TGCAGTGCTAGAGATCTGAGACAGAGGGTTCAG. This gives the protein CSARDLRQRVQ. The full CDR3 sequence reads CSARDLRQRVQAFF.

CDR3 bases read: TGTGCCAGCAGCTTAGGGGCTGGGTTCTACAATGAG. Translation gives CASSLGAGFYNE. The complete CDR3 reads CASSLGAGFYNEQFF. The rearrangement uses TRBV7-9 and TRBJ2-1; D call uncertain. The read gets to within 3 residues of the CDR3 end, and the germline J gene fills in the rest. This CDR3 has 15 amino acids. Germline CDR1 and CDR2: SEHNR and FQNEAQ (reference sequence). The V end was cut by 1 base, the J end by 3 bases, with 10 bases between.

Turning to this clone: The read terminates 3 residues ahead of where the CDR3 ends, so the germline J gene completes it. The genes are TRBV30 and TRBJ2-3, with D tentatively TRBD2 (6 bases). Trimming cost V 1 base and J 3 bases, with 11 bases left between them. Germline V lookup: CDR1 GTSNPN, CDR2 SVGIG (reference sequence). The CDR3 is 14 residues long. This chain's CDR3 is CAWSGNSGTDTQYF. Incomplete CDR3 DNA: TGTGCCTGGAGTGGAAATAGCGGTACAGATACG.

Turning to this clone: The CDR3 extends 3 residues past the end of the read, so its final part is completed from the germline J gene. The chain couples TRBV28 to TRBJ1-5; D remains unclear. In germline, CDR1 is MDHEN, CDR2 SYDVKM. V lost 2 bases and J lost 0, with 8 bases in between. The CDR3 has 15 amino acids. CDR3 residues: CASSLGRGSNQPQHF. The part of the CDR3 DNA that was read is TGTGCCAGCAGTTTAGGGCGGGGTAGCAATCAGCCC.

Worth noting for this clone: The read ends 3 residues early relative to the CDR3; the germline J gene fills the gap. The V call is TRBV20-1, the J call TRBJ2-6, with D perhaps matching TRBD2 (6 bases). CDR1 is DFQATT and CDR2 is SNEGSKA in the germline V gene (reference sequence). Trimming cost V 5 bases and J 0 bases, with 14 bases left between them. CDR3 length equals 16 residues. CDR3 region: CSAPGGTYSGANVLTF. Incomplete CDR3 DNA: TGCAGTGCTCCTGGGGGGACTTACTCTGGGGCCAACGTC.